The following is a TCR beta chain sequence with its context. This specimen belongs to a study of blood T cell repertoires in COVID-19. Study information: Sites in the United States, Italy and Spain provided acute and convalescent COVID-19 samples. T cells, B-cell-depleted T cells, or PBMCs provided the cDNA or gDNA that served as material.

Per the original methods: Researchers report that nucleated cell counts were estimated from reference gene primer amplification. This table comes from immunoSEQ multiplex PCR, and its TCRdb copy is limited to in-frame clones, with some not included. V and J calls and clone size are those listed in that table; D and trimming were worked out from the DNA. The data contain 25,000 to 35,000 clones, roughly 89% of them singletons. The ends lost 0 bases at V and 2 bases at J; junction bases unmatched: 6. Germline V gene lookup returns CDR1 MNHNY and CDR2 SVGAGI (reference sequence). The CDR3 is made up of 16 amino acids.

The chain carries TRBV6-6 and TRBJ1-2, with 7 bases that match TRBD1. The sequence was obtained from a man aged 80 or over with acute or convalescent COVID-19. The sequencing input was peripheral blood. DNA for the CDR3: TGTGCCAGCAGTTACTCGAGACAGGGTGGCAACTATGGCTACACCTTC. Protein: CASSYSRQGGNYGYTF.